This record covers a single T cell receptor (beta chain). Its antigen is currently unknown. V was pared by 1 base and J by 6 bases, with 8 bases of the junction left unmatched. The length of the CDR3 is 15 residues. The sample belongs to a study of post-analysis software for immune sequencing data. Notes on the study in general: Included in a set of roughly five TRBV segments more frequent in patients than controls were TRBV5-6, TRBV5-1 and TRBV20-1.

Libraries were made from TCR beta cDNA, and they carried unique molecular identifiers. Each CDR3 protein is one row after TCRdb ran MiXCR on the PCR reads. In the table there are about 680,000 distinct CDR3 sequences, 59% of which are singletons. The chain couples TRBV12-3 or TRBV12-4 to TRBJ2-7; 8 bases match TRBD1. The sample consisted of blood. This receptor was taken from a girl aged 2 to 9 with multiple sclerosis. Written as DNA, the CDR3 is TGTGCCAGCAGTTTAGGGGGACAGGACCTCTGCGAGCAGTACTTC. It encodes CASSLGGQDLCEQYF.